One and the same sample provided the 22 T cell receptor beta chains below, sequenced in a study of neurological immune-mediated disorders. From the 5' RACE reads, TCRdb called clonotypes with MiXCR, one entry per CDR3 protein. Of tens of thousands of distinct CDR3 sequences in the sample, over 3.5% were seen once. The sequencing sample was made of PBMCs. The receptor source for this set is a man aged 55-75 years with multiple sclerosis.

This clonotype was observed at least ten times. The chain couples TRBV5-8 to TRBJ2-3, with D perhaps matching TRBD2 (6 bases). There are 14 residues in the CDR3. Trimming took 2 bases from V and 5 from J, leaving 12 bases between them. CDR1 is SGHTS, CDR2 YDEGEE, per germline. The CDR3 region is CASSFRSGRDTQYF. As DNA, the CDR3 is TGTGCCAGCAGCTTTAGGTCCGGGAGAGATACGCAGTATTTT.

Of note for this clonotype: Being one base from a much bigger clone, this may be a read error. The chain has TRBV5-5 and TRBJ1-1; possibly TRBD1 for D (5 bases). The length of the CDR3 is 13 residues. Germline V gene data show CDR1 as SGHKS and CDR2 as YYEKEE (reference sequence). This CDR3 is CTSSSGPDTEAFF. The CDR3 region has the DNA TGTACCAGCAGCTCGGGGCCAGACACTGAAGCTTTCTTT.

In this sample, this clonotype turned up many times. The rearrangement links TRBV20-1 to TRBJ2-1; D is possibly TRBD2 (5 bases). Germline V gene lookup returns CDR1 DFQATT and CDR2 SNEGSKA (reference sequence). This CDR3 is 16 amino acids long. V dropped 1 base and J dropped 0 bases, with 13 bases sitting between them. The CDR3 nucleotides read TGCAGTGCTAGAGTTTCTTTAGCGACCTCCTACAATGAGCAGTTCTTC. Its protein product is CSARVSLATSYNEQFF.

The chain is built from TRBV7-9 and TRBJ1-1, with D hard to call. The length of the CDR3 is 12 residues. Between the trimmed V and J ends, which lost 6 bases and 12 bases, there was a span of 17 bases. CDR1 and CDR2 (germline): SEHNR, FQNEAQ (reference sequence). The CDR3 DNA sequence: TGTGCCAGCAGTCCTGAGGCGATCTGGACTTTCTTT. Protein product: CASSPEAIWTFF.

This clonotype was counted ten times or more. The chain uses TRBV14 and TRBJ2-7; D might be TRBD1 (5 bases). The CDR3 has 14 amino acids. The V end was cut by 4 bases, the J end by 0 bases, with 10 bases between. CDR1 and CDR2 from the germline V gene are SGHDN and FVKESK. The CDR3 loop reads CASSPQTDSYEQYF. CDR3 DNA: TGTGCCAGCAGCCCTCAGACAGACTCCTACGAGCAGTACTTC.

This clonotype was seen repeatedly, ten times or more. Relative to the germline gene, one junction end is altered; a read error may explain this. V usage is TRBV5-1 and J usage is TRBJ2-1; D is unresolved. Germline CDR1 reads SGHRS; CDR2 reads YFSETQ. CDR3 length: 12 amino acids. CDR3 loop: CDSSNRRDEQFF. As DNA, the CDR3 is TGCGACAGCAGCAACAGAAGGGATGAGCAGTTCTTC.

In the case of this clonotype: At one end the junction does not follow the germline gene, possibly because of a read error. The V gene is TRBV11-3, the J gene TRBJ1-1, with D possibly being TRBD1 (6 bases). Germline V CDR1 and CDR2: SGHNT, YENEEA. This CDR3 has 16 amino acids. CDR3 in amino acids: CANSLLLGKGDTEAFF. CDR3 bases: TGTGCCAACAGCCTCCTATTGGGAAAGGGGGACACTGAAGCTTTCTTT. Filled out from reference TRBV11-3 and TRBJ1-1, the complete variable domain reads EAGVVQSPRYKIIEKKQPVAFWCNPISGHNTLYWYLQNLGQGPELLIRYENEEAVDDSQLPKDRFSAERLKGVDSTLKIQPAELGDSAVYLCANSLLLGKGDTEAFFGQGTRLTVV.

This clonotype was seen ten or more times. CDR3 bases: TGTGCCAGCAGCTTGAGGGGCGCGGCCTACGAGCAGTACTTC. This gives the protein CASSLRGAAYEQYF. The gene calls are TRBV5-5 and TRBJ2-7; D possibly corresponds to TRBD1 (5 bases). V lost 1 base and J 2 bases, leaving 10 bases between the germline ends. The CDR3 totals 14 residues. Germline-derived CDR1 and CDR2 are SGHKS and YYEKEE (reference sequence).

At least ten counts were recorded for this clonotype. V gene TRBV5-1 combines with J gene TRBJ1-6, with 7 bases that match TRBD1. Germline assignment: CDR1 SGHRS and CDR2 YFSETQ. This CDR3 spans 15 amino acids. V gave up 4 bases and J gave up 6 bases; unmatched junction bases: 7. The CDR3 sequence: CASSGTDRSNSPLHF. The CDR3, as DNA: TGCGCCAGCAGCGGGACGGACAGGAGTAATTCACCCCTCCACTTT.

This clonotype was seen repeatedly, ten times or more. This sequence joins TRBV28 and TRBJ2-1, with no clear D. CDR3 length: 13 amino acids. V lost 6 bases, J lost 5 bases, and 11 bases lay in between. Germline V CDR1 and CDR2: MDHEN, SYDVKM. CDR3 amino acids: CASSPVANNEQFF. Here the CDR3 DNA reads TGTGCCAGCAGCCCGGTCGCCAACAATGAGCAGTTCTTC.

This clonotype came up many times. J is TRBJ2-3 and V is TRBV29-1, with no clear D. There are 12 residues in the CDR3. V lost 4 bases and J 4 bases, leaving 9 bases between the germline ends. Germline-derived CDR1 and CDR2 are SQVTM and ANQGSEA. CDR3 nucleotide sequence: TGCAGCGTTGGATTGGAGCCAGATACGCAGTATTTT. Protein sequence: CSVGLEPDTQYF.

V usage is TRBV10-1 and J usage is TRBJ2-1; 10 bases agree with TRBD2. J was trimmed by 10 bases and V by 8 bases; bases with no gene match: 8. The CDR3 is 13 residues long. Germline loops: CDR1 WNHNN, CDR2 SYGVQD (reference sequence). The CDR3: CASGASGRGEQFF. CDR3 DNA sequence: TGCGCCAGCGGGGCTAGCGGGAGAGGGGAGCAGTTCTTC.

This clonotype was detected ten times or more. The chain is built from TRBV20-1 and TRBJ2-2, with no clear D. This CDR3 has 14 amino acids. The germline V and J ends were trimmed by 6 bases and 5 bases, with 16 bases remaining between them. The germline CDR1 and CDR2 sequences are DFQATT and SNEGSKA (reference sequence). The CDR3 region is CSAKGAWGTGELFF. The CDR3 region has the DNA TGCAGTGCAAAGGGCGCTTGGGGAACCGGGGAGCTGTTTTTT.

This clonotype appeared many times. This chain uses TRBV20-1 with TRBJ2-1, with D maybe TRBD2 (6 bases). V shed 3 bases and J shed 4 bases, with 13 bases lying between them. CDR3 length: 14 residues. The germline gives CDR1 DFQATT, CDR2 SNEGSKA (reference sequence). CDR3 residues: CSASRDGGYNEQFF. CDR3 nucleotide sequence: TGCAGTGCTAGTAGGGACGGGGGTTACAATGAGCAGTTCTTC.

This rearrangement joins TRBV4-2 to TRBJ1-6; D remains ambiguous. Germline V gene lookup returns CDR1 LGHNA and CDR2 YNFKEQ. V lost 1 base to trimming and J lost 7 bases, with 8 bases between them. This CDR3 region has 14 residues. The CDR3, as DNA: TGTGCCAGCAGCCAAGGTACAGAGAATTCACCCCTCCACTTT. Protein sequence: CASSQGTENSPLHF.

The table lists this clonotype with many counts. The chain has TRBV20-1 and TRBJ1-2, with 7 bases matching TRBD1. CDR3 length: 13 residues. Germline V lookup: CDR1 DFQATT, CDR2 SNEGSKA (reference sequence). The V gene end was trimmed by 4 bases and the J gene end by 4 bases; junction bases not matched to a gene: 6. In DNA, the CDR3 is TGCAGTGCTAAACGACAGGGAGGCTATGGCTACACCTTC. Protein product: CSAKRQGGYGYTF.

This clonotype was recorded at least ten times. This rearrangement joins TRBV7-9 to TRBJ2-3; no reliable D call. Looked up from germline, CDR1 is SEHNR and CDR2 is FQNEAQ (reference sequence). The CDR3 has 14 amino acids. V was pared by 1 base and J by 4 bases, with 9 bases between. CDR3 residues: CASSLEGSSDTQYF. CDR3 bases: TGTGCCAGCAGCTTAGAGGGCTCCTCAGATACGCAGTATTTT. Looking up the rest from reference TRBV7-9 and TRBJ2-3 gives the full variable domain: DTGVSQNPRHKITKRGQNVTFRCDPISEHNRLYWYRQTLGQGPEFLTYFQNEAQLEKSRLLSDRFSAERPKGSFSTLEIQRTEQGDSAMYLCASSLEGSSDTQYFGPGTRLTVL.

This chain joins TRBV29-1 and TRBJ2-3; 7 bases align to TRBD1. CDR3 length: 15 residues. The germline V gene has CDR1 SQVTM and CDR2 ANQGSEA. Here the CDR3 DNA reads TGCCGAAACTTATACAGGGGAGAAGATACAGATACGCAGTATTTT. Translation gives CRNLYRGEDTDTQYF.

This clonotype was seen at least ten times. The V gene is TRBV5-1, the J gene TRBJ2-1; no reliable D call. The germline gives CDR1 SGHRS, CDR2 YFSETQ. V lost 0 bases and J 7 bases, leaving 8 bases between the germline ends. The length of the CDR3 is 13 residues. The CDR3 region is CASSLAWENEQFF. CDR3 sequence (DNA): TGCGCCAGCAGCTTGGCCTGGGAAAATGAGCAGTTCTTC. Drawing the rest from reference TRBV5-1 and TRBJ2-1, the complete variable domain is KAGVTQTPRYLIKTRGQQVTLSCSPISGHRSVSWYQQTPGQGLQFLFEYFSETQRNKGNFPGRFSGRQFSNSRSEMNVSTLELGDSALYLCASSLAWENEQFFGPGTRLTVL.

This clonotype was observed at least ten times. The V gene is TRBV20-1, the J gene TRBJ2-2; 7 nucleotides align to TRBD1. Germline loops: CDR1 DFQATT, CDR2 SNEGSKA (reference sequence). The CDR3 contains 15 residues. V gave up 6 bases and J gave up 2 bases; unmatched junction bases: 9. The CDR3 DNA reads as TGCAGTGCACCTCCGGGACAGTTAAACACCGGGGAGCTGTTTTTT. It encodes CSAPPGQLNTGELFF.

This clonotype appeared many times. V is TRBV5-1 and J is TRBJ2-2, with 9 bases identical to TRBD2. Germline trimming cut 4 bases from V and 3 bases from J; bases unmatched to any gene: 10. The CDR3 is made up of 17 amino acids. The germline V gene has CDR1 SGHRS and CDR2 YFSETQ. In DNA form, the CDR3 reads TGCGCCAGCAGCCCATTTCTGCGGGAGGGCCACACCGGGGAGCTGTTTTTT. Encoded protein: CASSPFLREGHTGELFF.

This clonotype occurred many times. The CDR3, as DNA: TGCAGCGTGCAACAGGGAGATTCGGCCCAGTACTTC. It is translated as CSVQQGDSAQYF. The chain uses TRBV29-1 and TRBJ2-5, with D maybe TRBD1 (6 bases). This CDR3 contains 12 residues. Germline V gene sequence: CDR1 SQVTM, CDR2 ANQGSEA. V shed 6 bases and J shed 9 bases, with 17 bases lying between them.